This T cell receptor beta chain was sequenced for a study of human CD8 memory T cell subsets. Early memory CD8+ T cells that were CCR7+ PD-1+ TIGIT+ with exhausted-like traits constituted the TPEX cells. RNA was isolated from duplicate vials, each containing 150,000 sorted CD8+ T cells, for every subset. Study-wide points: Stem-like memory T cell repertoires seemed more diverse than precursor exhausted ones by Chao1 estimates.

Libraries of TCR beta chains were produced by 5' RACE (UMI-labeled). Study processing details: Functional CDR3 beta clonotypes numbered 3,000 to 18,000 in each TCR beta library. TCRdb re-called the 5' RACE reads; every CDR3 protein appears as one record, without DNA. The V and J calls were not made by the authors but by TCRdb's processing. This specimen shows thousands of distinct CDR3 sequences; the ten leading clones hold around 19%. The CDR3 totals 14 residues. From germline, CDR1 is SEHNR and CDR2 FQNEAQ (reference sequence). About this clonotype: The antigen is undetermined.

The sample consisted of CD8+ T cells from PBMCs. The TCR was taken from a human donor in good health. The V call is TRBV7-9, the J call TRBJ2-7; lacking DNA, the TRBD1 call made by TCRdb goes unchecked. This CDR3 reads CASSSTDRAYEQYF.